This TCR beta chain was recorded in a study of blood T cell repertoires in COVID-19. About the research overall: Acute and convalescent COVID-19 samples came from the United States, Italy and Spain. Sources were T cells, B-cell-depleted T cells, or PBMCs; the material itself was cDNA or gDNA.

As originally analysed: Amplification of reference gene primers provided the estimated nucleated cell counts. Data came from immunoSEQ multiplex PCR; TCRdb stores just in-frame clones and leaves some out. That table furnishes V, J and clone size, whereas the DNA furnished D and trimming. The sample lists about 97,000 clones, about 91% occurring once. The sample was peripheral blood. The receptor was isolated from a man in his late teens or twenties with acute or convalescent COVID-19.

Here the CDR3 DNA reads TGCGCCAGCAGCTTGGAGGTTGGGCTAGCCTACGAGCAGTTCTTC. It translates to CASSLEVGLAYEQFF. The rearrangement uses TRBV5-1 and TRBJ2-1, with a tentative D call TRBD2 (5 bases). V lost 0 bases to trimming and J lost 10 bases, with 17 bases between them. The CDR3 covers 15 residues. Germline V CDR1 and CDR2: SGHRS, YFSETQ.